Listed here is a single T cell receptor beta chain. This CDR3 contains 12 residues. Germline V gene sequence: CDR1 MGHDK, CDR2 SYGVNS. V lost 5 bases, J lost 8 bases, and 12 bases lay in between. This specimen comes from a study of cytomegalovirus exposure and HLA in healthy donors. 13 Jbeta primers and 60 Vbeta primers were used for the PCR. Libraries were prepared by immunoSEQ multiplex PCR; TCRdb keeps only in-frame clonotypes and omits some of them. In the table there are 100,000 to 150,000 clones, 55% to 75% of which are singletons. The chain is built from TRBV25-1 and TRBJ1-2, with a weak D call TRBD1 (6 bases). Sequencing input: PBMCs. The clonotype comes from a woman aged 40 to 50 in good health and CMV-seropositive. The CDR3, as DNA: TGTGCCAGCAGTCAACAGGGTTACGGCTACACCTTC. Translated, it gives CASSQQGYGYTF.